What follows are 27 T cell receptor beta chains derived from one specimen sequenced in a study of blood T cell repertoires in COVID-19. Clones were read by immunoSEQ multiplex PCR, and TCRdb kept only the in-frame ones, dropping some. The sample has roughly 230,000 clones, 65% to 85% seen once; the top ten hold around 30%. Material for sequencing was peripheral blood. The origin of the receptors is a man aged 35 to 55 with acute or convalescent COVID-19.

The rearrangement uses TRBV6-2 or TRBV6-3 and TRBJ2-2, with 8 bases lining up with TRBD1. Germline values: CDR1 MNHEY, CDR2 SVGEGT. Germline trimming cut 5 bases from V and 5 bases from J; bases unmatched to any gene: 10. The length of the CDR3 is 16 residues. The CDR3 nucleotides read TGTGCCAGCAGTCTGGACAGGGCCGAACCTACCGGGGAGCTGTTTTTT. Translated, it gives CASSLDRAEPTGELFF.

The rearrangement uses TRBV6-5 and TRBJ1-5, with TRBD1 matching 8 bases. Germline values: CDR1 MNHEY, CDR2 SVGAGI. Trimming took 2 bases from V and 5 from J; bases not matched to a gene: 8. The CDR3 length is 16 residues. CDR3 amino acids: CASSYSSPGGHQPQHF. The CDR3 bases are TGTGCCAGCAGTTACAGTTCGCCAGGGGGCCATCAGCCCCAGCATTTT.

This chain links TRBV3-1 (or the pseudogene TRBV3-2) with TRBJ1-1, with D tentatively TRBD1 (5 bases). V was pared by 3 bases and J by 3 bases, with 8 bases between. Germline-derived CDR1 and CDR2 are LGHDT and YNNKEL (reference sequence). The CDR3 extends over 13 amino acids. The CDR3 region has the DNA TGTGCCAGCAGCCACAGGGCTCACACTGAAGCTTTCTTT. Amino acids: CASSHRAHTEAFF.

This chain links TRBV6-5 with TRBJ2-1; TRBD2 might be the D (5 bases). Germline CDR1 and CDR2: MNHEY and SVGAGI. V lost 7 bases and J 9 bases, leaving 16 bases between the germline ends. The CDR3 runs to 13 residues. CDR3 bases: TGTGCCAGCACCCTAGAGGGTACGGGTGAGCAGTTCTTC. This encodes CASTLEGTGEQFF.

This clone was detected only once. V and J are TRBV4-1 and TRBJ1-6; 9 bases line up with TRBD1. Per the germline V gene, CDR1 is MGHRA and CDR2 is YSYEKL. The CDR3 is 16 residues long. Unmatched junction bases numbered 7, after V lost 0 bases and J lost 10 bases. CDR3 sequence reads: CASSQESTGGSSPLHF. The CDR3 bases are TGCGCCAGCAGCCAAGAGTCGACAGGGGGAAGCTCACCCCTCCACTTT.

V is TRBV5-1 and J is TRBJ1-4; 8 bases map to TRBD1. The CDR3 has 17 residues. Trimming took 0 bases from V and 0 from J; bases not matched to a gene: 4. The germline V gene has CDR1 SGHRS and CDR2 YFSETQ. The chain's CDR3 is CASSLGQGRTTNEKLFF. The CDR3, as DNA: TGCGCCAGCAGCTTGGGACAGGGGAGGACAACTAATGAAAAACTGTTTTTT.

V and J are TRBV5-5 and TRBJ2-7; 7 bases are shared with TRBD1. Trimming at V came to 4 bases and at J to 1 base, leaving 11 bases not matched to a gene. This CDR3 has 16 residues. Germline CDR1 is SGHKS and CDR2 is YYEKEE (reference sequence). CDR3 bases: TGTGCCAGCAGCCGGGATTCCGGGACAGCATCCTACGAGCAGTACTTC. Its protein is CASSRDSGTASYEQYF.

The V call is TRBV18, the J call TRBJ2-3; D possibly corresponds to TRBD1 (6 bases). Germline V gives CDR1 KGHSH, CDR2 LQKENI. There are 14 residues in the CDR3. With 4 bases removed from V and 2 bases from J, the gap between germline ends came to 10 bases. CDR3 sequence reads: CASSRNRDTDTQYF. As DNA, the CDR3 is TGTGCCAGCTCACGAAACAGGGACACAGATACGCAGTATTTT.

This clone showed up just once. CDR3 sequence (DNA): TGTGCCAGTAGCAAACTTAGCACAGATACGCAGTATTTT. Translated: CASSKLSTDTQYF. The chain is built from TRBV19 and TRBJ2-3, with unresolved D. The CDR3 extends over 13 amino acids. Trimming removed 6 bases from V and 0 bases from J, with 7 bases in between. Germline CDR1 and CDR2: LNHDA and SQIVND (reference sequence).

The V call is TRBV6-6, the J call TRBJ2-5; 7 bases align to TRBD1. The CDR3 length is 15 residues. Germline lookup yields CDR1 MNHNY and CDR2 SVGAGI (reference sequence). After removal of 5 bases from V and 0 bases from J, the junction contained 6 bases not matched to a gene. CDR3 sequence (DNA): TGTGCCAGCAGTCCCCAGGGGGAGTACCAAGAGACCCAGTACTTC. This gives the protein CASSPQGEYQETQYF.

The genes are TRBV10-3 and TRBJ2-2; TRBD2 agrees at 8 bases. The germline gives CDR1 ENHRY, CDR2 SYGVKD. The CDR3 is made up of 14 amino acids. The junction had 5 bases not matched to a gene; V was cut back by 6 bases and J by 5 bases. CDR3 loop: CAIRGTSLTGELFF. The CDR3 DNA follows: TGTGCCATCAGAGGGACTAGTCTTACCGGGGAGCTGTTTTTT.

This rearrangement joins TRBV3-1 (or the pseudogene TRBV3-2) to TRBJ1-5; D not resolved. CDR3 length: 13 residues. The germline gives CDR1 LGHDT, CDR2 YNNKEL (reference sequence). Trimming removed 1 base at V and 6 bases at J, with 7 bases between. The CDR3 DNA reads as TGTGCCAGCAGCCAAGGCGTGTTTCAGCCCCAGCATTTT. Amino acid sequence: CASSQGVFQPQHF.

This clone showed up just a few times. The chain carries TRBV7-2 and TRBJ2-1; D unclear. Germline V gives CDR1 SGHTA, CDR2 FQGNSA. The CDR3 sequence is 12 residues long. V lost 5 bases to trimming and J lost 5 bases, with 7 bases between them. This chain's CDR3 is CASSRNNNEQFF. The CDR3 DNA reads as TGTGCCAGCAGCCGAAACAACAATGAGCAGTTCTTC.

This clone was observed once. The genes are TRBV4-2 and TRBJ2-3; 7 bases align to TRBD1. The germline CDR1 and CDR2 sequences are LGHNA and YNFKEQ. This CDR3 is built from 19 residues. Losses at the gene ends were 0 bases for V and 3 bases for J; bases not matched to a gene: 15. CDR3 bases: TGTGCCAGCAGCCAAGATGGCACAGGGGACGGTTCTTCGACAGATACGCAGTATTTT. Protein sequence: CASSQDGTGDGSSTDTQYF.

V and J are TRBV30 and TRBJ2-3; weak D call: TRBD2 (5 bases). The germline V gene has CDR1 GTSNPN and CDR2 SVGIG (reference sequence). Trimming stripped 3 bases from V and 2 bases from J, with 18 bases between. This CDR3 spans 16 amino acids. The CDR3 DNA is TGTGCCTGGAGCGTAAGGACGGGGAGACTCACAGATACGCAGTATTTT. It codes for CAWSVRTGRLTDTQYF.

The chain joins TRBV19 to TRBJ1-2; D unresolved. The CDR3 consists of 14 residues. Trimming pared 5 bases from V and 1 base from J, leaving 11 bases between. Germline V gives CDR1 LNHDA, CDR2 SQIVND (reference sequence). As DNA, the CDR3 is TGTGCCAGTAGTCCCCTCGAGGTTAACTATGGCTACACCTTC. It encodes CASSPLEVNYGYTF.

This clone has a handful of counts. This chain links TRBV7-8 with TRBJ2-5, with 7 bases aligning to TRBD2. With 7 bases clipped from V and 3 bases from J, the junction kept 14 bases outside the gene matches. This CDR3 has 16 amino acids. Per germline, CDR1 SGHVS and CDR2 FQNEAQ. CDR3: CASNYGASGSEETQYF. The DNA of the CDR3 is TGTGCCAGCAACTACGGCGCTAGCGGAAGTGAAGAGACCCAGTACTTC.

The rearrangement joins TRBV19 to TRBJ1-3; TRBD1 is a possible D gene (6 bases). The V gene's germline CDR1 is LNHDA and CDR2 SQIVND (reference sequence). CDR3 length: 15 residues. Trimming cost V 6 bases and J 1 base, with 13 bases left between them. The CDR3 loop is CASSWTDASGNTIYF. The CDR3 bases are TGTGCCAGTAGCTGGACAGACGCTTCTGGAAACACCATATATTTT.

J is TRBJ1-1 and V is TRBV6-5; 7 bases fit TRBD1. The ends lost 2 bases at V and 0 bases at J; junction bases unmatched: 6. The CDR3 totals 16 residues. Germline V gene lookup returns CDR1 MNHEY and CDR2 SVGAGI. CDR3 DNA sequence: TGTGCCAGCAGTTACGGACGGACAGGAGTGAACACTGAAGCTTTCTTT. Amino acid sequence: CASSYGRTGVNTEAFF.

A single count supports this clone. The gene calls are TRBV13 and TRBJ1-2; 7 nucleotides match TRBD1. CDR1 is PRHDT, CDR2 FYEKMQ, per germline (reference sequence). The CDR3 runs to 13 residues. Unmatched junction bases numbered 6, after V lost 4 bases and J lost 7 bases. CDR3 DNA: TGTGCCAGCAGCTCACAGGGGTCGGCTGGCTACACCTTC. Residues: CASSSQGSAGYTF. The whole variable domain, filled in from reference TRBV13 and TRBJ1-2, reads AAGVIQSPRHLIKEKRETATLKCYPIPRHDTVYWYQQGPGQDPQFLISFYEKMQSDKGSIPDRFSAQQFSDYHSELNMSSLELGDSALYFCASSSQGSAGYTFGSGTRLTVV.

The chain carries TRBV6-5 and TRBJ2-1; D possibly corresponds to TRBD2 (6 bases). Germline assignment: CDR1 MNHEY and CDR2 SVGAGI. V was clipped by 3 bases and J by 4 bases, with 10 bases between them. The CDR3 is made up of 14 amino acids. CDR3 DNA sequence: TGTGCCAGCAGTTATGGCGGGGAATACAATGAGCAGTTCTTC. Translated: CASSYGGEYNEQFF.

The CDR3 loop is CASTDRDRNEQFF. DNA for the CDR3: TGTGCCAGCACCGACAGGGATCGCAATGAGCAGTTCTTC. The chain couples TRBV28 to TRBJ2-1, with 7 bases matching TRBD1. Looked up from germline, CDR1 is MDHEN and CDR2 is SYDVKM. J was trimmed by 6 bases and V by 7 bases; bases with no gene match: 6. The CDR3 runs 13 residues.

This clone occurred a few times. The genes are TRBV25-1 and TRBJ1-2; 9 bases line up with TRBD1. The CDR3 consists of 15 residues. V lost 2 bases and J lost 2; bases outside the gene matches: 3. Germline loops: CDR1 MGHDK, CDR2 SYGVNS. CDR3 residues: CASSEGDRANYGYTF. The DNA of the CDR3 is TGTGCCAGCAGTGAAGGGGACAGGGCGAACTATGGCTACACCTTC.

This clone was counted a single time. The chain combines TRBV5-1 with TRBJ1-1; 9 bases agree with TRBD1. Trimming took 4 bases from V and 0 from J; bases not matched to a gene: 10. The CDR3 covers 17 residues. CDR1 and CDR2 (germline): SGHRS, YFSETQ. CDR3 region: CASSLWTGERVNTEAFF. The CDR3 coding sequence is TGCGCCAGCAGCCTATGGACAGGGGAAAGAGTGAACACTGAAGCTTTCTTT.

The chain joins TRBV5-1 to TRBJ1-2, with D unclear. Per the germline V gene, CDR1 is SGHRS and CDR2 is YFSETQ. The CDR3 length is 13 residues. V lost 5 bases to trimming and J lost 3 bases, with 11 bases between them. This CDR3 is CASSAGEDYGYTF. The CDR3 DNA is TGCGCCAGCAGTGCCGGGGAGGACTATGGCTACACCTTC.

V is TRBV7-6 and J is TRBJ2-1; D ambiguous. The CDR3 contains 12 residues. CDR1 and CDR2 (germline): SGHVS, FNYEAQ. V was pared by 3 bases and J by 10 bases, with 10 bases between. The CDR3 bases are TGTGCCAGCAGCTTTTCAGGTCGGGAGCAGTTCTTC. This sequence encodes CASSFSGREQFF.

J is TRBJ2-5 and V is TRBV3-1 (or the pseudogene TRBV3-2), with 8 bases that match TRBD2. From germline, CDR1 is LGHDT and CDR2 YNNKEL (reference sequence). CDR3 length: 16 amino acids. J was trimmed by 4 bases and V by 0 bases; bases with no gene match: 7. The CDR3 loop reads CASSQETGGQVETQYF. The DNA of the CDR3 is TGTGCCAGCAGCCAAGAGACGGGAGGGCAGGTAGAGACCCAGTACTTC.